This TCR beta chain was captured in a study of T cell repertoires in aging, cancer and after chemotherapy. In the study overall: Donor ages fell into six groups from 30 or younger up to 70 or older. Pre- and post-chemotherapy samples were paired from glioblastoma patients treated with temozolomide-based therapy. The full dataset contained around 8.2 million TCR reads.

The template was genomic DNA from peripheral blood, not RNA. Points from the study as a whole: Age-matched healthy donors had significantly more diverse, less clonal blood TCR repertoires than untreated cancer patients.

On this clonotype: Its antigen is unidentified.

The CDR3 is 15 amino acids. Germline CDR1 KGHDR, CDR2 SFDVKD. Deletions cut 0 bases from V and 3 bases from J, with 8 bases between. TRB rearrangements spanning V, D and J were amplified using mixed TRB-A/B primers. Each CDR3 protein gets one entry after TCRdb re-called the multiplex PCR reads with MiXCR. The table has about 1,500 distinct CDR3 sequences, around 36% seen once; the top ten hold around half. The TCR was taken from a human donor with a solid tumor. What was sequenced was blood. The V gene is TRBV24-1, the J gene TRBJ1-5; D remains unclear. In DNA, the CDR3 is TGTGCCACCAGTGATTTGAAGGAGCTCAATCAGCCCCAGCATTTT. This encodes CATSDLKELNQPQHF.